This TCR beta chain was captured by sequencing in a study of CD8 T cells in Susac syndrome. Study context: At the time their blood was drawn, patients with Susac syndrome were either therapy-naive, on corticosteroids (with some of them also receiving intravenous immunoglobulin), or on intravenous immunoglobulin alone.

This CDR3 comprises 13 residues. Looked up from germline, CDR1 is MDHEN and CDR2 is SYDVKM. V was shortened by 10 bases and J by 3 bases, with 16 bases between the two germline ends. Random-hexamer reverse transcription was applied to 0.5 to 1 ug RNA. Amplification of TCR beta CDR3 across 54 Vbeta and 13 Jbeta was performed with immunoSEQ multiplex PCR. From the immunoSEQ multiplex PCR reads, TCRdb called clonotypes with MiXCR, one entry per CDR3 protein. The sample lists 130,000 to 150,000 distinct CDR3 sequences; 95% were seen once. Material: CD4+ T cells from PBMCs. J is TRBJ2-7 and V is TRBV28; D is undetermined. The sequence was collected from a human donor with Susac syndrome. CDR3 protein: CATDSLGLYEQYF. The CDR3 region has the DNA TGTGCCACCGACTCACTCGGGCTCTACGAGCAGTACTTC.